This TCR beta chain was recovered during a study of metastatic and nonmetastatic thyroid tumors. Study as a whole: Where malignant and benign thyroid patients were concerned, repertoires were compared across blood and tumor or nodule tissue. Study outcomes and limitations: Across blood and tumor, TCR beta diversity in malignant thyroid tumors was reportedly significantly higher than in benign nodules.

How the authors handled the data: Built for papillary thyroid cancer, a distant-metastasis classifier drew on CDR3 differences across clinicopathological groups. Via MiXCR, TCRdb re-called the PCR reads. The V and J calls reflect TCRdb's pipeline rather than the authors' work. The table lists 20,000 to 30,000 clones, 10% to 15% of them singletons. This clone was picked up many times. What it recognizes is unknown. No treatment had been given to any patient before thyroid surgery. This CDR3 has 11 residues. Trimming stripped 6 bases from V and 2 bases from J, with 5 bases between. Looked up from germline, CDR1 is SNHLY and CDR2 is FYNNEI.

This clonotype was obtained from a female donor with papillary thyroid cancer or a benign thyroid nodule (not recorded which). Some clones in this sample may be carry-over from other donors' samples. The V gene is TRBV2, the J gene TRBJ2-7; D not certain. Sample: blood. The CDR3, as DNA: TGTGCCAGCAGAGGAGCCTACGAGCAGTACTTC. Amino acids: CASRGAYEQYF.